This T cell receptor beta chain was documented in a study of T cells in localized non-small cell lung cancer. Assay: immunoSEQ multiplex PCR; the TCRdb copy retains only in-frame clones and omits some. Of more than 2,000 clones listed, roughly two fifths are singletons. The CDR3 runs 13 residues. This clonotype was obtained from a male donor older than 55 with stage I squamous cell lung carcinoma. The J gene is TRBJ1-1, the V gene TRBV1. TRBV1 is termed a pseudogene. The specimen was lung tumor tissue, collected before any cancer treatment. This CDR3 is CASSHRRNTEAFF. The CDR3 DNA reads TGCGCCAGCAGCCATCGGAGAAACACTGAAGCTTTCTTT.